The text below deals with one T cell receptor beta chain. Its target is not known. This record comes from a study of cytomegalovirus exposure and HLA in healthy donors. With 60 Vbeta and 13 Jbeta primers, the PCR was carried out. Sequencing was performed with immunoSEQ multiplex PCR; in TCRdb, only in-frame clones are kept and a portion is missing. The sample holds about 140,000 clones, roughly 80% seen once. Germline assignment: CDR1 MNHEY and CDR2 SMNVEV (reference sequence). V lost 2 bases, J lost 4 bases, and 5 bases stayed unmatched. The CDR3 is 17 residues long. Study conclusions and caveats: In a later analysis, HLA-associated TCR beta chains were more clonally expanded than equally common others.

The TCR sequence derives from a man aged 18-30 years in good health and CMV-seropositive. Sequenced input: PBMCs. V usage is TRBV27 and J usage is TRBJ2-3, with 14 bases that match TRBD2. DNA of the CDR3: TGTGCCAGCAGTTTAGATGGACTAGCGGGAGGCCCAGATACGCAGTATTTT. Translated, it gives CASSLDGLAGGPDTQYF.